What follows is one TCR beta chain and its context. Its antigen target is currently unknown. Per-base qualities were not stored, and no clone one base away is much larger. Receptors were amplified or captured by the immunoSEQ multiplex PCR assay. To provide template for TCR sequencing, every sample had RNA extracted and reverse transcribed into cDNA. SuperScript III was used to make first-strand cDNA, primed with a 2:1 mix of oligo-dT and random hexamers. A synthetic immune receptor repertoire was used to measure amplification bias, and any remaining bias was corrected computationally. In the original analysis: Raw reads were preprocessed to remove errors, and CDR3 was defined by IMGT conventions from the conserved cysteine to phenylalanine. Clonality was calculated as 1 minus Shannon entropy normalized by log2 of the number of productive unique TCRs. Whether scalp clones were CD4 or CD8 was inferred by matching scalp TCRbeta sequences against CD4 and CD8 repertoires sorted from blood. TCRdb re-hosts the immuneACCESS table, in-frame sequences only. Its copies lack some clones; in the studies checked, an unresolved V gene accounts for under half of them, and the cause for the rest is not known. That table is the source of V, J and clone size, and D and trimming were worked out from the DNA. This sample gives some 180,000 clones in total; roughly 60% of them show up just once. The ten largest clonotypes hold over 1.5% of the sample.

The data derive from a study of CD8+ T cells in alopecia areata (dated by TCRdb to 2016 to 2019). Regarding the study in general: The treated patients took part in an open-label pilot trial in which moderate-to-severe alopecia areata was treated with oral tofacitinib at 5 to 10 mg twice daily. In humans, TCRbeta sequencing was performed on scalp tissue and on sorted CD4+ and CD8+ peripheral blood T cells from healthy controls and from patients with patchy or totalis/universalis alopecia areata. Patients received tofacitinib for 6 to 18 months and were then followed off drug for 6 months to check for delayed response and recurrence. High-throughput TCRbeta sequencing was used to examine T cell clonal expansion in alopecia areata in both the C3H/HeJ mouse model and human patients. Amplification of TCRbeta CDR3 regions was done by immunoSEQ multiplex PCR using 35 Vbeta forward primers and 13 Jbeta reverse primers. Scalp clonality was compared across normal scalp (n=4), patchy alopecia areata scalp (n=8), and alopecia totalis/universalis scalp (n=8). Patients on tofacitinib were biopsied at baseline and after 4 and 24 weeks of treatment, and several of the patients also had a later scalp biopsy. The RNA source kit depended on sample type: the PAXgene miRNA kit for fixed scalp, the miRNeasy kit for PBMCs, and the RNeasy kit for mouse skin.

Explained via the paper, the time point label denotes: baseline before oral tofacitinib. Lesional scalp punch biopsies and peripheral blood were collected from alopecia areata patients. PBMCs were isolated by density centrifugation and stained for CD3, CD4 and CD8, and CD4+ and CD8+ T cells were sorted on a FACSAria. In the germline V gene (reference sequence), CDR1 corresponds to GTSNPN and CDR2 to SVGIG. A distance of 10 bases separates the germline ends of V and J, which lose 4 bases and 3 bases respectively. The CDR3 measures 13 amino acids from cysteine to phenylalanine. This entry keeps only the CDR3 DNA: 39 bases, framed from base 1. On the study overall, not on this receptor specifically: Unlike mouse skin, where gammadelta T cells dominate, normal human skin contains resident alphabeta T cells that get sequenced too, which complicates analysis of the scalp TCR repertoire. Shared TCR sequences between patients were less evident than in mice, which may be partly attributable to HLA diversity in the patient population. Compared with normal scalp, lesional scalp, particularly in alopecia totalis/universalis, had higher clonality and more expanded CD8+ clones, which suggests antigenic drive.

The material sequenced was CD4+ T cells sorted from blood, taken at week 0. The receptor chain draws on TRBV30 and TRBJ2-1; D gene: possibly TRBD1, on 5 matching bases. This TCR derives from a human donor with alopecia areata. The CDR3 region reads CAWTQQGYNEQFF. The nucleotides are TGTGCCTGGACCCAGCAGGGCTACAATGAGCAGTTCTTC.